The 19 T cell receptor beta chains given below trace back to one sample, sequenced in a study of cytomegalovirus exposure and HLA in healthy donors. Clones were read by immunoSEQ multiplex PCR, and TCRdb kept only the in-frame ones, dropping some. The sample shows 200,000 to 250,000 clones, approximately 80% of them seen only once. Sequenced sample: PBMCs. These receptors were obtained from a woman in her twenties or thirties in good health and CMV-seropositive.

The chain links TRBV6-1 to TRBJ2-7, with 8 bases lining up with TRBD1. The CDR3 loop spans 16 amino acids. Trimming at V came to 2 bases and at J to 7 bases, leaving 13 bases not matched to a gene. CDR1 is MNHNS and CDR2 is SASEGT in the germline V gene. CDR3 protein: CASSEFVGDRKREQYF. The CDR3 region has the DNA TGTGCCAGCAGTGAATTTGTTGGGGACAGGAAGAGGGAGCAGTACTTC.

This chain uses TRBV9 with TRBJ1-4; D ambiguous. Germline values: CDR1 SGDLS, CDR2 YYNGEE. The CDR3 spans 14 residues. The ends were cut back, 3 bases at V and 7 bases at J, with 13 bases in the middle. The CDR3 region is CASSDREVGEKLFF. The CDR3 DNA is TGTGCCAGCAGCGATAGGGAGGTGGGTGAAAAACTGTTTTTT.

The chain recombines TRBV7-9 with TRBJ2-1; the D is unclear. Trimming left V 5 bases short and J 4 bases short, with 9 bases between. Germline V gives CDR1 SEHNR, CDR2 FQNEAQ (reference sequence). This CDR3 comprises 13 residues. CDR3 protein: CASSTDPYNEQFF. CDR3 DNA: TGTGCCAGCAGCACCGACCCTTACAATGAGCAGTTCTTC. The entire variable domain, with the rest obtained from reference TRBV7-9 and TRBJ2-1, is as follows: DTGVSQNPRHKITKRGQNVTFRCDPISEHNRLYWYRQTLGQGPEFLTYFQNEAQLEKSRLLSDRFSAERPKGSFSTLEIQRTEQGDSAMYLCASSTDPYNEQFFGPGTRLTVL.

The chain employs TRBV18 and TRBJ2-7; 7 nucleotides agree with TRBD1. CDR1 and CDR2 from the germline V gene are KGHSH and LQKENI. CDR3 size: 14 residues. Germline trimming cut 3 bases from V and 6 bases from J; bases unmatched to any gene: 8. In DNA, the CDR3 is TGTGCCAGCTCACCGGGACAGAGTGACCCCGAGCAGTACTTC. Amino acids: CASSPGQSDPEQYF. Drawing the rest from reference TRBV18 and TRBJ2-7, the complete variable domain is NAGVMQNPRHLVRRRGQEARLRCSPMKGHSHVYWYRQLPEEGLKFMVYLQKENIIDESGMPKERFSAEFPKEGPSILRIQQVVRGDSAAYFCASSPGQSDPEQYFGPGTRLTVT.

V usage is TRBV15 and J usage is TRBJ2-1, with TRBD2 matching 15 bases. The CDR3 is made up of 20 amino acids. The V gene's germline CDR1 is LNHNV and CDR2 YYDKDF (reference sequence). V dropped 5 bases and J dropped 0; count of bases not matched to a gene: 11. The DNA of the CDR3 is TGTGCCACCAGCCGACTCCGGACTAGCGGGAGGGAAGGCTCCTACAATGAGCAGTTCTTC. It codes for CATSRLRTSGREGSYNEQFF.

Note on this clone: The same CDR3 is also encoded by other DNA sequences in this sample. The rearrangement uses TRBV11-2 and TRBJ2-7; 8 bases map to TRBD2. CDR3 length: 14 residues. The V gene's germline CDR1 is SGHAT and CDR2 FQNNGV. V lost 1 base, J lost 4 bases, and 3 bases stayed unmatched. Written as DNA, the CDR3 is TGTGCCAGCAGCTTAGCGGGAGGGCCGTACGAGCAGTACTTC. Translated: CASSLAGGPYEQYF.

The chain has TRBV11-2 and TRBJ1-2, with D possibly TRBD1 on 5 matching bases. Deletions cut 7 bases from V and 4 bases from J, with 22 bases between. There are 16 residues in the CDR3. Looked up from germline, CDR1 is SGHAT and CDR2 is FQNNGV. In nucleotides, the CDR3 is TGTGCCAGCATGCCCATGGGCTCGGGACGGATCTATGGCTACACCTTC. It is translated as CASMPMGSGRIYGYTF. The whole variable domain, remainder taken from reference TRBV11-2 and TRBJ1-2, is EAGVAQSPRYKIIEKRQSVAFWCNPISGHATLYWYQQILGQGPKLLIQFQNNGVVDDSQLPKDRFSAERLKGVDSTLKIQPAKLEDSAVYLCASMPMGSGRIYGYTFGSGTRLTVV.

The chain recombines TRBV6-5 with TRBJ2-7; the D gene is possibly TRBD2 (6 bases). V lost 6 bases and J 6 bases, leaving 15 bases between the germline ends. Germline-derived CDR1 and CDR2 are MNHEY and SVGAGI. This CDR3 comprises 13 residues. CDR3: CASRPGVPSEQYF. CDR3 bases: TGTGCCAGCAGACCGGGAGTTCCATCCGAGCAGTACTTC.

This chain joins TRBV7-6 and TRBJ1-2; perhaps TRBD1 as D (5 bases). The CDR3 extends over 15 amino acids. Trimming pared 3 bases from V and 4 bases from J, leaving 15 bases between. Germline V gene data show CDR1 as SGHVS and CDR2 as FNYEAQ. The CDR3 region has the DNA TGTGCCAGCAGCTTGGGGGTTCAGGCCGGCTATGGCTACACCTTC. It translates to CASSLGVQAGYGYTF.

The rearrangement joins TRBV27 to TRBJ2-7; TRBD2 aligns across 8 bases. CDR3 length equals 14 residues. Looked up from germline, CDR1 is MNHEY and CDR2 is SMNVEV (reference sequence). Unmatched junction bases numbered 2, after V lost 2 bases and J lost 2 bases. The CDR3 loop is CASSLTRGAYEQYF. The CDR3 nucleotides read TGTGCCAGCAGTTTAACGCGGGGGGCCTACGAGCAGTACTTC.

The V gene is TRBV15, the J gene TRBJ2-6; TRBD1 agrees at 7 bases. The CDR3 covers 15 residues. The germline V gene encodes CDR1 LNHNV and CDR2 YYDKDF (reference sequence). V lost 4 bases to trimming and J lost 4 bases; unmatched junction nucleotides: 4. CDR3 in DNA: TGTGCCACCAGCAAAACAGGGGAAGGGGCCAACGTCCTGACTTTC. Protein: CATSKTGEGANVLTF.

This chain connects TRBV2 to TRBJ2-7; TRBD2 aligns across 11 bases. The CDR3 is made up of 17 amino acids. Trimming at V came to 4 bases and at J to 0 bases, leaving 8 bases not matched to a gene. Germline assignment: CDR1 SNHLY and CDR2 FYNNEI. CDR3 residues: CASSALAGGKSSYEQYF. In nucleotides, the CDR3 is TGTGCCAGCAGTGCCCTAGCGGGAGGAAAAAGCTCCTACGAGCAGTACTTC.

The chain joins TRBV18 to TRBJ2-4; possibly TRBD1 for D (6 bases). The CDR3 contains 14 residues. Germline V lookup: CDR1 KGHSH, CDR2 LQKENI. V shed 4 bases and J shed 3 bases, with 10 bases lying between them. The DNA of the CDR3 is TGTGCCAGCTCACGGGACACCGGCAAAAACATTCAGTACTTC. Protein sequence: CASSRDTGKNIQYF.

The chain carries TRBV28 and TRBJ2-7; possibly TRBD1 for D (5 bases). The germline V and J ends were trimmed by 3 bases and 6 bases, with 18 bases remaining between them. The germline gives CDR1 MDHEN, CDR2 SYDVKM. The CDR3 spans 15 residues. The CDR3 nucleotides read TGTGCCAGCAGTTTGGGTCAGGGCCCCGTGGGCGAGCAGTACTTC. This codes for CASSLGQGPVGEQYF.

The chain uses TRBV6-5 and TRBJ2-1, with D possibly matching TRBD2 (5 bases). There are 13 residues in the CDR3. Germline lookup yields CDR1 MNHEY and CDR2 SVGAGI. V was clipped by 8 bases and J by 1 base, with 9 bases between them. For the CDR3, the DNA is TGTGCCAGCTGGAAGCGGTCCTACAATGAGCAGTTCTTC. Translating it yields CASWKRSYNEQFF.

This chain connects TRBV5-8 to TRBJ1-1; D might be TRBD1 (5 bases). Trimming removed 3 bases from V and 10 bases from J, with 16 bases in between. The germline V gene encodes CDR1 SGHTS and CDR2 YDEGEE. CDR3 length equals 13 residues. The CDR3 sequence is CASSWRRGLGAFF. In nucleotides, the CDR3 is TGTGCCAGCAGCTGGCGTCGGGGCCTGGGAGCTTTCTTT.

The chain combines TRBV2 with TRBJ1-5; D perhaps matches TRBD1 (5 bases). The CDR3 runs to 15 residues. V was trimmed by 0 bases and J by 3 bases, leaving 9 bases between them. The germline gives CDR1 SNHLY, CDR2 FYNNEI. The DNA of the CDR3 is TGTGCCAGCAGTGAAGCGCGGGGGGTCAATCAGCCCCAGCATTTT. Protein: CASSEARGVNQPQHF.

This clone was found a few times. The rearrangement joins TRBV30 to TRBJ1-2, with 7 bases matching TRBD1. The germline CDR1 and CDR2 sequences are GTSNPN and SVGIG (reference sequence). V lost 0 bases, J lost 7 bases, and 8 bases stayed unmatched. The CDR3 extends over 14 amino acids. DNA of the CDR3: TGTGCCTGGAGTGTACAAAGGGGGCGCGTTGGCTACACCTTC. As protein: CAWSVQRGRVGYTF.

The rearrangement joins TRBV7-2 to TRBJ2-5; TRBD1 is a possible D gene (6 bases). Germline V lookup: CDR1 SGHTA, CDR2 FQGNSA. The CDR3 length is 13 residues. The V end was cut by 4 bases, the J end by 5 bases, with 11 bases between. The CDR3 DNA reads TGTGCCAGCAGCTCACAGGGTGGGGAGACCCAGTACTTC. It encodes CASSSQGGETQYF.